This TCR beta chain is from a study of early T cells in non-severe SARS-CoV-2 infection (dated by TCRdb to about 2021). A note on the overall study: TCR sequencing used bulk RNA from unsorted whole blood, so alpha and beta chains could not be paired. What the research found in general, with its limitations: VDJdb matching was skewed toward anti-spike CD8 responses and likely underestimated virus-specific expansions by missing private and CD4 specificities.

The method was 5' RACE. The sequencing machine was a NextSeq 500. To correct for sequencing error and PCR bias, the TCR library protocol tagged individual cDNA molecules with unique molecular identifiers. Sequencing covered both TCR alpha and beta chains, and within each sample the abundances of alpha and beta sequences were tightly co-correlated. In the paper's pipeline: Decombinator V4 was used to annotate TCR sequences for V gene, J gene and CDR3. Expanded TCRs were defined as changing significantly between any two time points under a Poisson model with p below 0.0001. Abundances of TCRs were expressed as counts per million after normalisation to the total number of TCRs sequenced in each sample. MAIT TCRs were defined by TRAV1-2 paired with TRAJ12, TRAJ20 or TRAJ33, and iNKT TCRs by TRAV10 paired with TRAJ18. A search of VDJdb, accessed on 1 November 2021, was run for TCRs annotated to CMV, EBV and SARS-CoV-2, with TCRs annotated for multiple antigens excluded. TCRdb reworked the public reads: Q25 trimming with fastp, MiXCR clone assembly, productive beta chains retained. Every CDR3 protein is listed once, alongside the most common genes and DNA of its rows. The V and J calls shown here were made by TCRdb, not taken from the authors' results. For this sample the table gives 60,000 to 75,000 distinct CDR3 sequences, of which roughly 13% were detected only once. The ten largest account for over 1.1% of the sample.

This was a case-control study nested in a cohort of healthcare workers in London, UK, who had nasopharyngeal swab PCR tests and blood samples taken every week. Healthcare workers were recruited between 23 and 31 March 2020, during the week of the UK lockdown, and were followed weekly for up to roughly 15 weeks. From the cysteine up to the phenylalanine, the CDR3 has a length of 15 residues. Only the CDR3 DNA is retained, 45 bases long and in frame from the first base. Cut back by 1 base and 2 bases, the V and J ends lie 12 bases apart. For CDR1 and CDR2, the germline V gene lists SGHAT and FQNNGV. About this clonotype: Its antigen target is currently unknown. No much larger clone exists at a distance of one base, and base qualities are not known.

The sequence joins TRBV11-2 to TRBJ2-7; 6 matching bases give a weak D call of TRBD2. The input for sequencing was whole blood, taken at baseline. The source is an adult who was a healthcare worker with PCR-confirmed SARS-CoV-2 infection or an uninfected control (not recorded which). The nucleotide sequence reads TGTGCCAGCAGCTTAGTGGCGGGGAGCCCCTACGAGCAGTACTTC. The resulting protein is CASSLVAGSPYEQYF.